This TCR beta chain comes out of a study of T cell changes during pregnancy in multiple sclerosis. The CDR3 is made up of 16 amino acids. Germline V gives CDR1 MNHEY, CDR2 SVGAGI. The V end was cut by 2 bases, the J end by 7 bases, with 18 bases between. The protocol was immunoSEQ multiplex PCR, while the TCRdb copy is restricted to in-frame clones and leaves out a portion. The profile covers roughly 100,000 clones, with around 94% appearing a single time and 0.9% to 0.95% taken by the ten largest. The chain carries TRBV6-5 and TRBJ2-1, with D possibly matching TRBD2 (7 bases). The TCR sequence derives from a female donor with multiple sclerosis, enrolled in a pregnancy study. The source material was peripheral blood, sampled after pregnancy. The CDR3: CASSYLPGGAGNEQFF. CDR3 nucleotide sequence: TGTGCCAGCAGTTACCTGCCTGGGGGGGCTGGGAATGAGCAGTTCTTC.